The sample holds many counts of the clone carrying this T cell receptor (beta chain). This record belongs to a study of early T cells in non-severe SARS-CoV-2 infection. The TCR library protocol was used to attach unique molecular identifiers. These identifiers were attached to individual cDNA molecules. TCRdb passed the 5' RACE reads through MiXCR, listing each CDR3 protein once. The data show tens of thousands of distinct CDR3 sequences, approximately 9.9% seen once. This CDR3 comprises 15 residues. Germline CDR1 reads SGHNT; CDR2 reads YYREEE (reference sequence). The V segment lost 4 bases and the J segment 8 bases; nucleotides outside the gene matches: 7.

The chain couples TRBV5-4 to TRBJ1-6, with 9 positions matching TRBD1. The specimen was whole blood. This TCR was sampled from an adult who was a healthcare worker with PCR-confirmed SARS-CoV-2 infection or an uninfected control (not recorded which). The CDR3 DNA follows: TGTGCCAGCAGCCAGGACAGGGGAGTTCATTCACCCCTCCACTTT. Protein product: CASSQDRGVHSPLHF.